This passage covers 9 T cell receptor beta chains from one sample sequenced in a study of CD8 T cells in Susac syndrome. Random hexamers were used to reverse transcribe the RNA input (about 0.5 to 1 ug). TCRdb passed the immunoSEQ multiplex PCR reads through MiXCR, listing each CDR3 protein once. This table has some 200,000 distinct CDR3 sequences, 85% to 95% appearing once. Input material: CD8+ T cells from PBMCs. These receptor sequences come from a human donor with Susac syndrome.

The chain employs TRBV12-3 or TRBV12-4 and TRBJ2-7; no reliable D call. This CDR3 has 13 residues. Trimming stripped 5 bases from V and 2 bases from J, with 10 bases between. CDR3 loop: CASSNEYTYEQYF. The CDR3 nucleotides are TGTGCCAGCAGTAACGAGTACACCTACGAGCAGTACTTC.

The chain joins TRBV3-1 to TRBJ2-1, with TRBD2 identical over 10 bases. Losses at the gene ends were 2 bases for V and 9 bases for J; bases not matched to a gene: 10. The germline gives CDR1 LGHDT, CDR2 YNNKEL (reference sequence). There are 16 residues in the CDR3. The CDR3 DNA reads TGTGCCAGCAGCCAAAGTTGGAGCGGGAGGGAGGTTGAGCAGTTCTTC. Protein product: CASSQSWSGREVEQFF.

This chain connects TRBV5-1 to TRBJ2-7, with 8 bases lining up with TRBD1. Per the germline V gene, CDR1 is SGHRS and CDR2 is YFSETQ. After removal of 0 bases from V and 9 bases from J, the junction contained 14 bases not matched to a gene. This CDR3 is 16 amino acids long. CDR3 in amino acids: CASSLALFPGQEGQYF. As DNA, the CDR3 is TGCGCCAGCAGCTTGGCCTTATTCCCGGGACAGGAGGGGCAGTACTTC.

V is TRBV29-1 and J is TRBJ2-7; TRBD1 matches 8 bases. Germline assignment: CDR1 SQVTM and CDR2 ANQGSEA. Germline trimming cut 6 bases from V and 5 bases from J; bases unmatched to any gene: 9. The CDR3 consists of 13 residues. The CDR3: CSVRTGTGNEQYF. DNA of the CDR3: TGCAGCGTACGGACAGGGACGGGGAACGAGCAGTACTTC.

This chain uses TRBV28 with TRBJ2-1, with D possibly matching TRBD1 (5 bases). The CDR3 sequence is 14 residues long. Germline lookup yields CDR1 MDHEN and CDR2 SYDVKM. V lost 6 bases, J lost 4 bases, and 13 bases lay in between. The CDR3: CASSRLRGYNEQFF. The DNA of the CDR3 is TGTGCCAGCAGCCGGCTTAGGGGTTACAATGAGCAGTTCTTC. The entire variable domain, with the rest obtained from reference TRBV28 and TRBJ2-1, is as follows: DVKVTQSSRYLVKRTGEKVFLECVQDMDHENMFWYRQDPGLGLRLIYFSYDVKMKEKGDIPEGYSVSREKKERFSLILESASTNQTSMYLCASSRLRGYNEQFFGPGTRLTVL.

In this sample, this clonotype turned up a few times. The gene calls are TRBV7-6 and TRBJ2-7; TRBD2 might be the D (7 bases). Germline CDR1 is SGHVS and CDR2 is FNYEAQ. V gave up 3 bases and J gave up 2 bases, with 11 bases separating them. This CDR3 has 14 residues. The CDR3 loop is CASSLGGGAYEQYF. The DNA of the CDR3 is TGTGCCAGCAGCTTGGGGGGGGGCGCCTACGAGCAGTACTTC.

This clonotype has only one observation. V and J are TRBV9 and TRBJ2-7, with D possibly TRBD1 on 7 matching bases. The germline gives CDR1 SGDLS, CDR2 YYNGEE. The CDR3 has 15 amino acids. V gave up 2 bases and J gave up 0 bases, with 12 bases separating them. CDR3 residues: CASSVSGGPSYEQYF. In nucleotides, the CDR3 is TGTGCCAGCAGCGTCTCAGGGGGGCCCTCCTACGAGCAGTACTTC.

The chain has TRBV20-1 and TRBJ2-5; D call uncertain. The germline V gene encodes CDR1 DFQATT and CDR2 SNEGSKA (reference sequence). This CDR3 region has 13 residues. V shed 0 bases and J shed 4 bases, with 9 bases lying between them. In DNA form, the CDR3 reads TGCAGTGCTAGAGATGGAAAAGCAGAGACCCAGTACTTC. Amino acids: CSARDGKAETQYF.

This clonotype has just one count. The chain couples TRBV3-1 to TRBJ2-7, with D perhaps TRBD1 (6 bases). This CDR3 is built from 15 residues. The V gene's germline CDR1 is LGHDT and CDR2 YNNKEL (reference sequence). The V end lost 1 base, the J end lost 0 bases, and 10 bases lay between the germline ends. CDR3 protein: CASSQGQESSYEQYF. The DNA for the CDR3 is TGTGCCAGCAGCCAAGGACAGGAGAGCTCCTACGAGCAGTACTTC.